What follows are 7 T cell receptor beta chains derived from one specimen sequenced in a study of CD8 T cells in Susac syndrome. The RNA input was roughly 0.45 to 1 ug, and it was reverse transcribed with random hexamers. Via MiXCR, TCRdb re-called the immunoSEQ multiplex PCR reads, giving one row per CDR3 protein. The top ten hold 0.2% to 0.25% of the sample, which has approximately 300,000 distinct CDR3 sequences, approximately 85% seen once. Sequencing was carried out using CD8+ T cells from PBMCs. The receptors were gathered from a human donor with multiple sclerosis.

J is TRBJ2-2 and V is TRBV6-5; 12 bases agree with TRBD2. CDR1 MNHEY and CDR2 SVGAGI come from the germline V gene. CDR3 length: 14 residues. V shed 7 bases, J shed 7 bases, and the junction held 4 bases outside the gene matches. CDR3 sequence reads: CASTRLAGDGELFF. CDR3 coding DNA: TGTGCCAGCACTAGACTAGCGGGAGACGGGGAGCTGTTTTTT.

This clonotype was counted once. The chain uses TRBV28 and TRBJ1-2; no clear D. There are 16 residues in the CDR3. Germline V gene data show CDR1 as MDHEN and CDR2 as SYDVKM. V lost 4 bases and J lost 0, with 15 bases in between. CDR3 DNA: TGTGCCAGCAGTTCTAAGGTGTACAGAACTAACTATGGCTACACCTTC. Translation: CASSSKVYRTNYGYTF.

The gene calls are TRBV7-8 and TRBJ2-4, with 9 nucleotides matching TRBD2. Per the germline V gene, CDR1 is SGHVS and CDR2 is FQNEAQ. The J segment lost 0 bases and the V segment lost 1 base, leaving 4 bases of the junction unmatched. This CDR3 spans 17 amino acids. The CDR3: CASSLGGSGGAKNIQYF. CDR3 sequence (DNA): TGTGCCAGCAGCTTAGGGGGTAGCGGGGGAGCCAAAAACATTCAGTACTTC.

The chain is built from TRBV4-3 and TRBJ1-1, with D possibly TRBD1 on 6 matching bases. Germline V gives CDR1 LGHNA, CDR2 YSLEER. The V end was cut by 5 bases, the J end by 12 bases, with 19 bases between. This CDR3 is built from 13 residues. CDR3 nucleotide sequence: TGCGCCAGCAGCACAAGCCAGGGGAGGATCCCTTTCTTT. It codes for CASSTSQGRIPFF.

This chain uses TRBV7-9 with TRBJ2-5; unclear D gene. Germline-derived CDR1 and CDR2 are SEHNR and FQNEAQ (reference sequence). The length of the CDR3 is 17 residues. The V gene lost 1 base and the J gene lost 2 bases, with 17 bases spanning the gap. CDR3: CASSLDTRVAAQETQYF. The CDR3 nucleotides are TGTGCCAGCAGCTTAGACACACGAGTAGCCGCGCAAGAGACCCAGTACTTC.

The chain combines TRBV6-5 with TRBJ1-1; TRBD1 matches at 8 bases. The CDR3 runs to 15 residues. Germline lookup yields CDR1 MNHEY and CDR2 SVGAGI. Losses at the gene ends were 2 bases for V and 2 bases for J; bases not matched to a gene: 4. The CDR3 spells CASSYLGQGNTEAFF. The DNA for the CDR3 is TGTGCCAGCAGTTACCTAGGACAGGGTAACACTGAAGCTTTCTTT.

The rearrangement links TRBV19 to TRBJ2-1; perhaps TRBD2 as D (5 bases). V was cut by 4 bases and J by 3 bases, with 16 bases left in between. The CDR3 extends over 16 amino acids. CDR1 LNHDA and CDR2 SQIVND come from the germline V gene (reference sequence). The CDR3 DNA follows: TGTGCCAGTAGTACACACCCGCGGACTGACTACAATGAGCAGTTCTTC. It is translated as CASSTHPRTDYNEQFF.